Sequencing of this TCR beta chain was carried out in a study of cytomegalovirus exposure and HLA in healthy donors (dated 2017 in TCRdb). For the study in its entirety: The 670 or so repertoires of the first cohort and the 110 or so validation repertoires were produced on the same platform, according to a later analysis. The study was designed to test whether signatures of past pathogen exposure could be identified by cataloging public T cell receptors. In addition to the first cohort of around 670 subjects, a separate validation cohort of around 110 different subjects was used. The study combined high-throughput TCR immunosequencing, statistical association of individual TCRs with disease status, and machine learning to predict cytomegalovirus infection status. Overall study outcomes, separate from this receptor: In vitro tests confirmed that a few of the cytomegalovirus-associated TCR beta chains recognize cytomegalovirus antigens. The authors suggested that the approach could potentially be extended to other disease states and immunological phenotypes. Most TCR sequences were observed very rarely across donors, whereas some public TCRs were present in many individuals. The classifier was reported to diagnose cytomegalovirus status with high specificity and sensitivity in both the original cohort and the validation cohort. All 120 repertoires were used to score co-occurrence in the validation cohort in a later analysis, because that analysis had no HLA typing for the cohort. A later analysis found that TCRs clustered in the first cohort also tended to co-occur in the 95 to 150 validation repertoires, with roughly 95% of cluster scores above 0. In the study, around 150 TCR beta chains were listed as associated with cytomegalovirus.

The donors belonged to the validation cohort of 90 to 150 subjects, which was separate from the roughly 670-subject first cohort. A remark on this clone: The target of this receptor is not known. The sample holds no much larger clone one base away, and base qualities are not on file.

The library came from the immunoSEQ multiplex PCR assay. On the authors' methods: To diagnose cytomegalovirus status from the catalog of TCR beta chain sequences, a statistical classification framework was built. TCRdb provides this immuneACCESS table in a form limited to in-frame rearrangements. Some clones are lacking; in checked studies, under half of them reflect an unresolved V gene, and why the rest are absent is not known. V, J and clone size were drawn from that table, and D and trimming were deduced from the DNA. The sample table lists about 360,000 clones, roughly 90% of them with a count of one. The ten largest clones add up to about 0.8% of the sample. The germline V and J ends show losses of 5 bases and 3 bases respectively, and no gene match explains 10 bases of the junction. Its CDR3 holds 16 amino acids, cysteine through phenylalanine. Only the CDR3 DNA is retained, 48 bases long and in frame from the first base. CDR1 and CDR2 (MNHEY, SMNVEV) derive from the germline V gene (reference sequence).

The sequence was obtained from a woman aged 18-35 years in good health and CMV-seronegative. The receptor chain draws on TRBV27 and TRBJ2-1; 7 bases in the middle match TRBD2. The sample consisted of PBMCs. The CDR3 reads CASSALLAAYYNEQFF. The DNA reads TGTGCCAGCAGTGCCCTCCTAGCGGCCTACTACAATGAGCAGTTCTTC.